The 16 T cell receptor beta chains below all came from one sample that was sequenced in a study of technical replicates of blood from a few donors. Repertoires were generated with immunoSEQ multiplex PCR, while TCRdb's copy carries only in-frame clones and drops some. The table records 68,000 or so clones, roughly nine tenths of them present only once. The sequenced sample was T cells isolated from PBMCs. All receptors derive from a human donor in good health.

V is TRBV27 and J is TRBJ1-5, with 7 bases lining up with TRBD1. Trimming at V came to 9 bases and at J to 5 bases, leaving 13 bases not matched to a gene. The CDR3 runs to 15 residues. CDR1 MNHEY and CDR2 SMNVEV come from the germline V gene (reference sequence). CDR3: CASKKARDRYQPQHF. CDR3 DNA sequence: TGTGCCAGTAAGAAAGCGAGGGACAGATATCAGCCCCAGCATTTT.

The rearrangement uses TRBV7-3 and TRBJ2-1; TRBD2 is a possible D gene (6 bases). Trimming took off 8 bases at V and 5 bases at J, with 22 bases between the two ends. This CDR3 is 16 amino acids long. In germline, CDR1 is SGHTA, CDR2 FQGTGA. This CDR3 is CASSPVGGAGDNEQFF. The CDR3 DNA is TGTGCCAGCTCCCCAGTGGGCGGGGCCGGGGACAATGAGCAGTTCTTC.

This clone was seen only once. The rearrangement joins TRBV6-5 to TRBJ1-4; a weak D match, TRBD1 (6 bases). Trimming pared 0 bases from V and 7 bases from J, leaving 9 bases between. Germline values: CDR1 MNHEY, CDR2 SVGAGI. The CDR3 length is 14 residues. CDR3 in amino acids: CASSYSGASEKLFF. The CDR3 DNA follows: TGTGCCAGCAGTTACTCGGGGGCCTCTGAAAAACTGTTTTTT.

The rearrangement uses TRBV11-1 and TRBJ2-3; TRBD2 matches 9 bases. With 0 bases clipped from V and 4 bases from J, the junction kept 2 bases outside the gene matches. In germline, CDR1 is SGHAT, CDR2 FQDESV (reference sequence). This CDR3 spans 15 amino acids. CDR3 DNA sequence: TGTGCCAGCAGCTTAGCAGCGGGAGGCCCAGATACGCAGTATTTT. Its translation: CASSLAAGGPDTQYF.

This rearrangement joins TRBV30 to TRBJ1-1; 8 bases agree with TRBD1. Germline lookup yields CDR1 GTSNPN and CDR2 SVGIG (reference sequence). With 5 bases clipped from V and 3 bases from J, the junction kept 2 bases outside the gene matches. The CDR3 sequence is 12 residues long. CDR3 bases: TGTGCCTGGGGACAGGGAGACACTGAAGCTTTCTTT. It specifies CAWGQGDTEAFF.

CDR3 loop: CASSYSEGAYGYTF. In nucleotides, the CDR3 is TGTGCCAGCAGCTACAGCGAGGGGGCCTATGGCTACACCTTC. The rearrangement uses TRBV13 and TRBJ1-2, with 7 bases aligning to TRBD1. The CDR3 is 14 amino acids. CDR1 and CDR2 (germline): PRHDT, FYEKMQ (reference sequence). The junction had 6 bases not matched to a gene; V was cut back by 4 bases and J by 4 bases.

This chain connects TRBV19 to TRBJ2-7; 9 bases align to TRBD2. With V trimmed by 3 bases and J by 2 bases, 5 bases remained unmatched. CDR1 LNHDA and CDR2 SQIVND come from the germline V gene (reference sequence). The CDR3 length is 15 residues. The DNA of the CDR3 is TGTGCCAGTAGTATTGGACTAGCGCGTACCTACGAGCAGTACTTC. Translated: CASSIGLARTYEQYF. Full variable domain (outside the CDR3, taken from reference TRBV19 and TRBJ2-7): DGGITQSPKYLFRKEGQNVTLSCEQNLNHDAMYWYRQDPGQGLRLIYYSQIVNDFQKGDIAEGYSVSREKKESFPLTVTSAQKNPTAFYLCASSIGLARTYEQYFGPGTRLTVT.

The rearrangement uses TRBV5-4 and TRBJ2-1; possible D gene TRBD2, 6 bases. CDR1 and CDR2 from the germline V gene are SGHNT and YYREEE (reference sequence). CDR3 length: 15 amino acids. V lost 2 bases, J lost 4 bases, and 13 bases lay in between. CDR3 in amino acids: CASSLAGEPYNEQFF. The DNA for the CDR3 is TGTGCCAGCAGCTTAGCGGGTGAACCATACAATGAGCAGTTCTTC.

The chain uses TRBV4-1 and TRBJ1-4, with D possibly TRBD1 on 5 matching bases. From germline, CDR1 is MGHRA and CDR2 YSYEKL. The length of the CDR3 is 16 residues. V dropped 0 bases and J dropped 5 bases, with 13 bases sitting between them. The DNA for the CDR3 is TGCGCCAGCAGCCAAGACATAGACAGAACAAATGAAAAACTGTTTTTT. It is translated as CASSQDIDRTNEKLFF.

This CDR3 is CASSLRDREVEAFF. The CDR3 DNA follows: TGTGCCAGCAGTCTCCGGGACAGGGAGGTTGAAGCTTTCTTT. This chain joins TRBV6-5 and TRBJ1-1; 9 bases line up with TRBD1. The CDR3 consists of 14 residues. V gave up 5 bases and J gave up 7 bases; unmatched junction bases: 8. Germline-derived CDR1 and CDR2 are MNHEY and SVGAGI.

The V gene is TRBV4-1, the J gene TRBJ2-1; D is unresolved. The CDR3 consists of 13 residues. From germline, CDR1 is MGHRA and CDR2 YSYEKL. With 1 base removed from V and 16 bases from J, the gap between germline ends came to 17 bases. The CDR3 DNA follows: TGCGCCAGCAGCCAAGTGGGCTTCCCCGACGCTTTCTTC. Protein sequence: CASSQVGFPDAFF.

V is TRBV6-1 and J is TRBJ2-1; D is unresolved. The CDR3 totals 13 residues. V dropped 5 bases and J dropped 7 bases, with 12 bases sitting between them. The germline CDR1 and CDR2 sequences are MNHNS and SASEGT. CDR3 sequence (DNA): TGTGCCAGCAGTTCCACAGCCCAGAATGAGCAGTTCTTC. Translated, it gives CASSSTAQNEQFF.

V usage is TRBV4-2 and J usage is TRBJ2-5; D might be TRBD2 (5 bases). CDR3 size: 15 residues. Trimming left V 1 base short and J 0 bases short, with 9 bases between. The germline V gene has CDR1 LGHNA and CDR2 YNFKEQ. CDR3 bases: TGTGCCAGCAGCCAAGTCGGACTGTACCAAGAGACCCAGTACTTC. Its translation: CASSQVGLYQETQYF.

CDR3 region: CASTLYAGGAEQFF. The CDR3 coding sequence is TGTGCCAGCACCCTGTATGCGGGAGGTGCTGAGCAGTTCTTC. The chain employs TRBV2 and TRBJ2-1; TRBD2 aligns across 8 bases. Germline V gene lookup returns CDR1 SNHLY and CDR2 FYNNEI. The CDR3 totals 14 residues. With V trimmed by 7 bases and J by 9 bases, 11 bases remained unmatched.

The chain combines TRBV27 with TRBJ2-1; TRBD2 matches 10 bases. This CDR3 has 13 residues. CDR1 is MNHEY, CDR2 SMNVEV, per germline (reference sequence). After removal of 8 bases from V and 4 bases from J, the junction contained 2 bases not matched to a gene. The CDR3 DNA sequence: TGTGCCAGCGGGACTAGCGTTTACAATGAGCAGTTCTTC. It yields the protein CASGTSVYNEQFF.

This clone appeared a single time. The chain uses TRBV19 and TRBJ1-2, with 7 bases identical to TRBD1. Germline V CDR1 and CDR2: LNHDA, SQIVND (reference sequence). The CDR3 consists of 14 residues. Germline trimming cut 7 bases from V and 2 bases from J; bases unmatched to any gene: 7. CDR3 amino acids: CASIPTGTNYGYTF. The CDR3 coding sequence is TGTGCCAGTATCCCGACAGGGACCAACTATGGCTACACCTTC.